This is a list of T cell receptor beta chains from one sample in a study of T cell responses to AZD1222 COVID-19 vaccine. The method was immunoSEQ multiplex PCR; TCRdb's version includes in-frame clones alone and lacks a portion of them. The sample shows 100,000 to 150,000 clones, approximately 84% of them seen only once. Material: peripheral blood, obtained on day 0 of AZD1222 vaccination. All receptors derive from an adult in good health. CDR3s include the opening cysteine and the closing phenylalanine or tryptophan. The order of the fields is J gene, clone size, D gene, V gene, CDR3 protein. The D gene is left open where the match is weak. Clone size, where shown, is once, few, many, or a class for clones that have expanded.

J gene: TRBJ2-7
clone size: NA
D gene: NA
V gene: TRBV6-4
CDR3 protein: CASSDPQCGGGHYEQYF

J gene: TRBJ1-2
clone size: NA
D gene: NA
V gene: TRBV3-1/TRBV3-2
CDR3 protein: CASSQDPAQSNYGYTF

J gene: TRBJ1-5
clone size: NA
D gene: NA
V gene: TRBV5-5
CDR3 protein: CASSLDSSYNQPQHF

J gene: TRBJ2-3
clone size: once
D gene: NA
V gene: TRBV5-1
CDR3 protein: CASSLDSRGGTQYF

J gene: TRBJ1-6
clone size: NA
D gene: NA
V gene: TRBV4-1
CDR3 protein: CASSQVGLGPGSPLHF

J gene: TRBJ1-2
clone size: NA
D gene: NA
V gene: TRBV5-6
CDR3 protein: CASRRTNYGYTF

J gene: TRBJ1-1
clone size: NA
D gene: TRBD1
V gene: TRBV7-9
CDR3 protein: CASSLDGQGTEAFF

J gene: TRBJ1-2
clone size: NA
D gene: NA
V gene: TRBV9
CDR3 protein: CASHSGIDYGYTF

J gene: TRBJ2-7
clone size: once
D gene: TRBD1
V gene: TRBV9
CDR3 protein: CASSAGGYEQYF

J gene: TRBJ2-6
clone size: NA
D gene: NA
V gene: TRBV5-6
CDR3 protein: CASSTSDRAGANVLTF

J gene: TRBJ1-3
clone size: NA
D gene: NA
V gene: TRBV18
CDR3 protein: CASSPPSRRGGNTIYF

J gene: TRBJ2-7
clone size: NA
D gene: NA
V gene: TRBV5-1
CDR3 protein: CASSLLGPSQDFQQYF

J gene: TRBJ2-7
clone size: once
D gene: TRBD1
V gene: TRBV5-5
CDR3 protein: CASSWDRGDYEQYF

J gene: TRBJ2-7
clone size: NA
D gene: TRBD2
V gene: TRBV7-9
CDR3 protein: CASSVTSGGNEQYF

J gene: TRBJ1-2
clone size: NA
D gene: TRBD1
V gene: TRBV4-2
CDR3 protein: CASSPDRGHFYGYTF

J gene: TRBJ2-1
clone size: NA
D gene: TRBD2
V gene: TRBV2
CDR3 protein: CASSGTSGRSYNEQFF

J gene: TRBJ1-1
clone size: NA
D gene: TRBD1
V gene: TRBV2
CDR3 protein: CASSVPTGGVTVNTEAFF

J gene: TRBJ1-2
clone size: NA
D gene: NA
V gene: TRBV10-1
CDR3 protein: CASSESRGGYGYTF

J gene: TRBJ1-1
clone size: NA
D gene: NA
V gene: TRBV30
CDR3 protein: CAWIPSRGEGTEAFF

J gene: TRBJ1-1
clone size: NA
D gene: NA
V gene: TRBV5-4
CDR3 protein: CASSLLGRGTEAFF

J gene: TRBJ1-2
clone size: NA
D gene: TRBD1
V gene: TRBV7-2
CDR3 protein: CASSRTGGGYTF

J gene: TRBJ1-6
clone size: NA
D gene: TRBD1
V gene: TRBV28
CDR3 protein: CASSPGQGAYYSPLHF

J gene: TRBJ1-2
clone size: NA
D gene: TRBD1
V gene: TRBV5-1
CDR3 protein: CASSFRQGNGYTF

J gene: TRBJ2-7
clone size: NA
D gene: NA
V gene: TRBV10-1
CDR3 protein: CASSEKVSYEQYF

J gene: TRBJ2-3
clone size: NA
D gene: TRBD2
V gene: TRBV29-1
CDR3 protein: CSVEGGRGLYF

J gene: TRBJ2-3
clone size: NA
D gene: TRBD2
V gene: TRBV3-1/TRBV3-2
CDR3 protein: CASSLTSGPDTQYF

J gene: TRBJ2-5
clone size: few
D gene: NA
V gene: TRBV10-1
CDR3 protein: CASSEFPGAGGETQYF